This T cell receptor beta chain was profiled in a study of blood T cell repertoires in COVID-19. For the study at large: The United States, Italy and Spain provided the acute and convalescent COVID-19 samples. Sources were T cells, B-cell-depleted T cells, or PBMCs; the material itself was cDNA or gDNA.

The V gene end was trimmed by 6 bases and the J gene end by 6 bases; junction bases not matched to a gene: 4. The germline V gene encodes CDR1 MNHEY and CDR2 SMNVEV (reference sequence). The CDR3 is 14 residues long. Original methodology: Estimates of nucleated cell counts were drawn from the amplification of reference gene primers. Repertoires were generated with immunoSEQ multiplex PCR, while TCRdb's copy carries only in-frame clones and drops some. V and J calls and clone size follow that table, whereas D and trimming were derived from the DNA. Here the sample spans about 31,000 clones, roughly 90% being singletons.

The specimen was peripheral blood. The receptor was isolated from a woman aged 40 to 55 with active or convalescent COVID-19. The rearrangement links TRBV27 to TRBJ1-4; TRBD1 agrees at 10 bases. The CDR3: CASSQDRGDEKLFF. In nucleotides, the CDR3 is TGTGCCAGCAGCCAGGACAGGGGGGATGAAAAACTGTTTTTT. Variable domain in full (rest from reference TRBV27 and TRBJ1-4): EAQVTQNPRYLITVTGKKLTVTCSQNMNHEYMSWYRQDPGLGLRQIYYSMNVEVTDKGDVPEGYKVSRKEKRNFPLILESPSPNQTSLYFCASSQDRGDEKLFFGSGTQLSVL.